The 6 T cell receptor beta chains below were found in one sample sequenced in a study of blood T cell repertoires in COVID-19. Sequencing was performed with immunoSEQ multiplex PCR; in TCRdb, only in-frame clones are kept and a portion is missing. This table holds some 150,000 clones, around four fifths found once. Material for sequencing was peripheral blood. The source of these receptors is a human donor in a cohort sampled during active COVID-19.

The J gene is TRBJ2-7, the V gene TRBV9; 8 bases fit TRBD1. The V gene's germline CDR1 is SGDLS and CDR2 YYNGEE. The CDR3 is made up of 16 amino acids. The V segment lost 0 bases and the J segment 6 bases; nucleotides outside the gene matches: 11. The CDR3 protein is CASSVGGGQGMSEQYF. CDR3 bases: TGTGCCAGCAGCGTAGGGGGTGGACAGGGAATGAGCGAGCAGTACTTC.

DNA for the CDR3: TGTGCCAGCAGCCCACTAGCGGGGGGGCCCTACGAGCAGTACTTC. Translation: CASSPLAGGPYEQYF. The chain uses TRBV5-6 and TRBJ2-7; 13 positions match TRBD2. The CDR3 runs to 15 residues. Trimming at V came to 4 bases and at J to 2 bases, leaving 3 bases not matched to a gene. Germline values: CDR1 SGHDT, CDR2 YYEEEE.

Only one count was recorded for this clone. CDR3 region: CASSPRQVNNEQFF. In DNA form, the CDR3 reads TGTGCCAGCAGCCCGCGACAGGTAAACAATGAGCAGTTCTTC. The J gene is TRBJ2-1, the V gene TRBV7-9; possibly TRBD1 for D (6 bases). This CDR3 has 14 amino acids. The V gene's germline CDR1 is SEHNR and CDR2 FQNEAQ (reference sequence). V was cut by 5 bases and J by 5 bases, with 13 bases left in between.

V usage is TRBV6-1 and J usage is TRBJ2-4; TRBD2 might be the D (6 bases). Germline V gene data show CDR1 as MNHNS and CDR2 as SASEGT. V was cut by 0 bases and J by 1 base, with 13 bases left in between. This CDR3 contains 17 residues. CDR3 bases: TGTGCCAGCAGTGAAGCAGCCGGAAGCGGGGCCAAAAACATTCAGTACTTC. Its protein product is CASSEAAGSGAKNIQYF.

The V gene is TRBV28, the J gene TRBJ1-4; TRBD1 matches at 8 bases. Germline V CDR1 and CDR2: MDHEN, SYDVKM. Trimming cost V 5 bases and J 7 bases; bases outside gene matches: 15. This CDR3 comprises 17 residues. CDR3 nucleotides: TGTGCCAGCAGTCAAATCCGACAGGGGACCTTTCCTGAAAAACTGTTTTTT. As protein: CASSQIRQGTFPEKLFF.

This clone is a singleton in its sample. The V gene is TRBV6-5, the J gene TRBJ1-6, with D possibly TRBD1 on 5 matching bases. Looked up from germline, CDR1 is MNHEY and CDR2 is SVGAGI. CDR3 length: 15 residues. Deletions cut 8 bases from V and 6 bases from J, with 17 bases between. The CDR3 region has the DNA TGTGCCAGCTCCATAGACAGACCGACTAATTCACCCCTCCACTTT. Translation: CASSIDRPTNSPLHF.